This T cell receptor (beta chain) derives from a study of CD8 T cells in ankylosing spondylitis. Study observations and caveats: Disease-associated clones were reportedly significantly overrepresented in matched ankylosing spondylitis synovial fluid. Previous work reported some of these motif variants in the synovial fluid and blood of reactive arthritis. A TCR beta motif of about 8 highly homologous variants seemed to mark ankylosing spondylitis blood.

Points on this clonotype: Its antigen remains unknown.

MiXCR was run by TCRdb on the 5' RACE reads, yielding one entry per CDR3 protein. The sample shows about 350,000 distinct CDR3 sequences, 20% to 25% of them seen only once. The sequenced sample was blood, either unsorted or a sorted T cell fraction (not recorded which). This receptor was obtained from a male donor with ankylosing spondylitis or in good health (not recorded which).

The CDR3 nucleotides are TGCAGCGTCCCAGGGGGCATTGATGGCTACACCTTC. This codes for CSVPGGIDGYTF. V usage is TRBV29-1 and J usage is TRBJ1-2; 8 bases agree with TRBD1. Germline trimming cut 6 bases from V and 6 bases from J; bases unmatched to any gene: 6. The germline V gene has CDR1 SQVTM and CDR2 ANQGSEA. The CDR3 runs 12 residues.